These 21 T cell receptor beta chains originate from one sample sequenced in a study of control samples from healthy donors and cancer patients. Sequencing used immunoSEQ multiplex PCR; TCRdb keeps in-frame clones, though not all of them. The table shows around 170,000 clones, with roughly nine tenths occurring only once. The source material was blood. The receptors here all came from a woman younger than 45 in good health.

The V gene is TRBV18, the J gene TRBJ1-1; the D gene is possibly TRBD1 (5 bases). V gave up 4 bases and J gave up 1 base, with 10 bases separating them. The germline CDR1 and CDR2 sequences are KGHSH and LQKENI. CDR3 length equals 14 residues. The CDR3 loop is CASSLRGSNTEAFF. The CDR3 DNA follows: TGTGCCAGCTCACTCCGGGGCTCGAACACTGAAGCTTTCTTT.

This clone was observed a single time. V and J are TRBV21-1 and TRBJ1-1. TRBV21-1 is classified as a pseudogene. The CDR3 spans 17 residues. The CDR3: CASSPEGRAPMNTEAFF. DNA for the CDR3: TGTGCCAGCAGCCCTGAGGGCAGGGCCCCAATGAACACTGAAGCTTTCTTT.

The chain recombines TRBV28 with TRBJ1-1; a weak D match, TRBD1 (6 bases). CDR3 length equals 12 residues. In germline, CDR1 is MDHEN, CDR2 SYDVKM. V lost 3 bases, J lost 6 bases, and 8 bases lay in between. In DNA, the CDR3 is TGTGCCAGCAGTTTGGGGACACCTGAAGCTTTCTTT. Amino acid sequence: CASSLGTPEAFF.

The count of this clone is one. V and J are TRBV30 and TRBJ2-6; possibly TRBD2 for D (5 bases). Germline V CDR1 and CDR2: GTSNPN, SVGIG (reference sequence). Trimming stripped 5 bases from V and 1 base from J, with 18 bases between. This CDR3 region has 17 residues. CDR3 residues: CAWLHEGSSSGANVLTF. Written as DNA, the CDR3 is TGTGCCTGGCTACACGAGGGTTCGAGTTCTGGGGCCAACGTCCTGACTTTC.

This sequence joins TRBV10-3 and TRBJ2-5; D unresolved. The V gene's germline CDR1 is ENHRY and CDR2 SYGVKD. Between the trimmed V and J ends, which lost 8 bases and 1 base, there was a span of 2 bases. The CDR3 has 10 residues. CDR3 in amino acids: CAIGQETQYF. Here the CDR3 DNA reads TGTGCCATCGGCCAAGAGACCCAGTACTTC.

The V and J genes are TRBV7-2 and TRBJ2-1; D is perhaps TRBD2 (6 bases). In germline, CDR1 is SGHTA, CDR2 FQGNSA. The CDR3 runs 14 residues. Between the trimmed V and J ends, which lost 1 base and 10 bases, there was a span of 14 bases. CDR3 in DNA: TGTGCCAGCAGCTTAGTATCGACTAGTTTCGAGCAGTTCTTC. Translation: CASSLVSTSFEQFF.

V and J are TRBV28 and TRBJ1-1; D might be TRBD1 (5 bases). Germline V gene sequence: CDR1 MDHEN, CDR2 SYDVKM. The CDR3 loop spans 17 amino acids. The V and J ends lost 5 bases and 1 base respectively, with 20 bases between them. The CDR3 DNA reads TGTGCCAGCAGTGGATTCGGGCAGGGCGGTTGGAACACTGAAGCTTTCTTT. Translated, it gives CASSGFGQGGWNTEAFF.

J is TRBJ2-3 and V is TRBV5-1; possibly TRBD1 for D (5 bases). With 4 bases removed from V and 2 bases from J, the gap between germline ends came to 17 bases. Germline V gene data show CDR1 as SGHRS and CDR2 as YFSETQ. The CDR3 is 16 amino acids. This chain's CDR3 is CASSLQGLGITDTQYF. DNA of the CDR3: TGCGCCAGCAGCCTCCAGGGCTTAGGGATCACAGATACGCAGTATTTT. Using reference TRBV5-1 and TRBJ2-3 for the parts outside the CDR3, the full variable domain is KAGVTQTPRYLIKTRGQQVTLSCSPISGHRSVSWYQQTPGQGLQFLFEYFSETQRNKGNFPGRFSGRQFSNSRSEMNVSTLELGDSALYLCASSLQGLGITDTQYFGPGTRLTVL.

The chain employs TRBV6-4 and TRBJ1-2; 11 positions match TRBD1. This CDR3 is built from 14 residues. V lost 7 bases to trimming and J lost 8 bases; unmatched junction nucleotides: 9. Germline V gene lookup returns CDR1 MRHNA and CDR2 SNTAGT. DNA for the CDR3: TGTGCCAGCAAAACCGGACAGGGGGCGAGCGGCTACACCTTC. Protein sequence: CASKTGQGASGYTF.

V and J are TRBV7-2 and TRBJ1-3; D remains ambiguous. Trimming left V 1 base short and J 7 bases short, with 11 bases between. This CDR3 is 14 amino acids long. Germline values: CDR1 SGHTA, CDR2 FQGNSA. CDR3: CASSLGRARNTIYF. The DNA of the CDR3 is TGTGCCAGCAGCTTAGGTCGGGCGAGGAACACCATATATTTT.

The V gene is TRBV2, the J gene TRBJ2-2, with D perhaps matching TRBD2 (5 bases). The CDR3 is 14 amino acids. Germline V lookup: CDR1 SNHLY, CDR2 FYNNEI. V was clipped by 7 bases and J by 1 base, with 10 bases between them. In DNA form, the CDR3 reads TGTGCCAGCATCTATACTAGGAACACCGGGGAGCTGTTTTTT. It translates to CASIYTRNTGELFF.

CDR3 loop: CASSSPESSYNEQFF. The CDR3 region has the DNA TGTGCCAGCAGTAGCCCTGAGAGCTCCTACAATGAGCAGTTCTTC. The chain employs TRBV6-5 and TRBJ2-1, with D unclear. The CDR3 consists of 15 residues. In germline, CDR1 is MNHEY, CDR2 SVGAGI. Trimming cost V 5 bases and J 0 bases, with 11 bases left between them.

This sequence joins TRBV5-6 and TRBJ2-7, with a possible D match to TRBD2 (5 bases). The CDR3 length is 14 residues. The germline CDR1 and CDR2 sequences are SGHDT and YYEEEE. The V end was cut by 0 bases, the J end by 1 base, with 8 bases between. CDR3: CASSLEGASYEQYF. The CDR3 DNA reads as TGTGCCAGCAGCTTGGAGGGAGCTTCCTACGAGCAGTACTTC.

This rearrangement joins TRBV12-3 or TRBV12-4 to TRBJ1-4, with D uncertain. The CDR3 is made up of 13 amino acids. Trimming took off 0 bases at V and 14 bases at J, with 13 bases between the two ends. CDR3 region: CASSLASMLRLFF. As DNA, the CDR3 is TGTGCCAGCAGTTTAGCGAGTATGCTACGTCTGTTTTTT.

This chain uses TRBV29-1 with TRBJ1-3, with TRBD1 matching over 7 bases. J was trimmed by 0 bases and V by 4 bases; bases with no gene match: 6. The CDR3 runs to 15 residues. Germline CDR1 reads SQVTM; CDR2 reads ANQGSEA. The CDR3 sequence: CSVASDRPSGNTIYF. As DNA, the CDR3 is TGCAGCGTTGCGTCGGACAGGCCCTCTGGAAACACCATATATTTT.

This clone was counted at least ten times. The chain uses TRBV18 and TRBJ1-2; 9 bases are a match to TRBD1. The CDR3 contains 15 residues. Germline V gene sequence: CDR1 KGHSH, CDR2 LQKENI. The V segment lost 0 bases and the J segment 3 bases; nucleotides outside the gene matches: 2. The CDR3 DNA reads as TGTGCCAGCTCACCACCGTGGGACAGGGACTATGGCTACACCTTC. It specifies CASSPPWDRDYGYTF. The variable domain in full, with the rest retrieved from reference TRBV18 and TRBJ1-2, is NAGVMQNPRHLVRRRGQEARLRCSPMKGHSHVYWYRQLPEEGLKFMVYLQKENIIDESGMPKERFSAEFPKEGPSILRIQQVVRGDSAAYFCASSPPWDRDYGYTFGSGTRLTVV.

The J gene is TRBJ2-7, the V gene TRBV6-5; D is ambiguous. The ends were cut back, 6 bases at V and 0 bases at J, with 9 bases in the middle. The CDR3 is made up of 13 amino acids. CDR1 MNHEY and CDR2 SVGAGI come from the germline V gene. CDR3 sequence: CASSAYGSYEQYF. DNA for the CDR3: TGTGCCAGCAGCGCATACGGCTCCTACGAGCAGTACTTC.

CDR3 amino acids: CASSSRGQVGYEQYF. The CDR3, as DNA: TGTGCCAGCAGTTCGAGGGGGCAGGTTGGCTACGAGCAGTACTTC. J is TRBJ2-7 and V is TRBV27; 7 nucleotides align to TRBD1. V dropped 4 bases and J dropped 3; count of bases not matched to a gene: 9. The germline V gene has CDR1 MNHEY and CDR2 SMNVEV (reference sequence). The CDR3 consists of 15 residues.

V is TRBV24-1 and J is TRBJ2-5, with a tentative D call TRBD1 (6 bases). V lost 5 bases and J 5 bases, leaving 11 bases between the germline ends. CDR1 KGHDR and CDR2 SFDVKD come from the germline V gene. This CDR3 has 13 amino acids. DNA for the CDR3: TGTGCCACCAGTGGGTCAGGGGCTGAGACCCAGTACTTC. Its protein product is CATSGSGAETQYF.

The rearrangement uses TRBV7-9 and TRBJ2-3; 14 positions agree with TRBD2. The germline V gene encodes CDR1 SEHNR and CDR2 FQNEAQ (reference sequence). This CDR3 has 16 amino acids. The J segment lost 5 bases and the V segment lost 5 bases, leaving 6 bases of the junction unmatched. CDR3 in DNA: TGTGCCAGCAGCCTGGGACTAGCGGGAGTGGTAGATACGCAGTATTTT. Translation: CASSLGLAGVVDTQYF.

Written as DNA, the CDR3 is TGTGCTAGTGGTTTGGTACGTGAAAAACTGTTTTTT. Its protein product is CASGLVREKLFF. The chain uses TRBV12-5 and TRBJ1-4; no definite D call. CDR3 size: 12 residues. Trimming took off 0 bases at V and 7 bases at J, with 3 bases between the two ends. CDR1 and CDR2 from the germline V gene are LGHNT and FRNRAP.